Given below is one TCR beta chain in context. What it binds is unknown. The data derive from a study of early T cells in non-severe SARS-CoV-2 infection. Study at large: The authors sequenced bulk RNA from unsorted whole blood, leaving chains unpaired. Study findings and constraints: VDJdb matches were skewed toward anti-spike CD8 T cell responses.

This CDR3 is built from 16 residues. Germline-derived CDR1 and CDR2 are SGHAT and FQNNGV. Trimming pared 3 bases from V and 5 bases from J, leaving 16 bases between. Individual cDNA molecules were tagged with unique molecular identifiers. TCRdb ran MiXCR on the 5' RACE reads and lists one entry per CDR3 protein. The sample gives approximately 58,000 distinct CDR3 sequences, 12% of which show up once; approximately 2.5% is in the top ten. The rearrangement joins TRBV11-2 to TRBJ2-2; the D gene is possibly TRBD1 (5 bases). The TCR originated in an adult who was a healthcare worker with PCR-confirmed SARS-CoV-2 infection or an uninfected control (not recorded which). The sequencing here drew on whole blood, taken at baseline. Written as DNA, the CDR3 is TGTGCCAGCAGCTTTCGTGGGGCGCGTTTTACCGGGGAGCTGTTTTTT. This gives the protein CASSFRGARFTGELFF.